This T cell receptor (beta chain) was documented in a study of T cell repertoires in cytomegalovirus infection. One entry per CDR3 protein, called by TCRdb with MiXCR from the reads. Among more than 400,000 distinct CDR3 sequences listed, about 25% were seen once. General study results and limits: CMV-specific TCR beta clonotypes restricted by HLA-C were the ones dominating the ex vivo response.

For this clonotype: The antigen remains unidentified.

Germline V gene lookup returns CDR1 SGHVS and CDR2 FNYEAQ. CDR3 length equals 15 residues. The junction had 7 bases not matched to a gene; V was cut back by 6 bases and J by 6 bases. Sample: PBMCs. The chain employs TRBV7-6 and TRBJ2-3; TRBD2 matches at 12 bases. The TCR comes from a human donor in good health (CMV status not recorded). Some clones in this sample may be carry-over from other donors' samples. CDR3 protein: CASRRLAGVGDTQYF. The DNA of the CDR3 is TGTGCCAGCAGAAGACTAGCGGGAGTAGGGGATACGCAGTATTTT.